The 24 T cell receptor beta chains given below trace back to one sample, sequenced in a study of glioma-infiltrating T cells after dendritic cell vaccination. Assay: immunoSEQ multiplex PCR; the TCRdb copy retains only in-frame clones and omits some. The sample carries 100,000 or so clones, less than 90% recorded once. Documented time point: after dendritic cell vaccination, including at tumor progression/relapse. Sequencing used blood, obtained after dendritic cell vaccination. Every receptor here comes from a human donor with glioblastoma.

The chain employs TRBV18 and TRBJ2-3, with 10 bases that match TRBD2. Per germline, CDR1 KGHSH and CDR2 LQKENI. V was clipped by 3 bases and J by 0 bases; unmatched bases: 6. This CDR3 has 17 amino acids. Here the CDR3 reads CASSPRLAGISTDTQYF. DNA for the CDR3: TGTGCCAGCTCACCGAGACTAGCGGGTATTAGCACAGATACGCAGTATTTT.

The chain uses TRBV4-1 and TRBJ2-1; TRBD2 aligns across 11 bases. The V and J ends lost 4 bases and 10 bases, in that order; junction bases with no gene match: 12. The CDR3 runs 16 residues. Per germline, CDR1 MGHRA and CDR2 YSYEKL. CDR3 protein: CASSRSGGAYVREQFF. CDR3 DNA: TGCGCCAGCAGCCGTAGCGGGGGGGCTTACGTAAGGGAGCAGTTCTTC.

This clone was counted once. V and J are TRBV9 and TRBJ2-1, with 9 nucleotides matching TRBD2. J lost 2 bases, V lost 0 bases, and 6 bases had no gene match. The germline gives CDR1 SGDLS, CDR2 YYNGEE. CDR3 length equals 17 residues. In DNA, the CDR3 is TGTGCCAGCAGCGTAGGTGGTAGCGGGAGCGCCTACAATGAGCAGTTCTTC. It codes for CASSVGGSGSAYNEQFF. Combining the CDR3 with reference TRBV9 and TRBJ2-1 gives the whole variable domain DSGVTQTPKHLITATGQRVTLRCSPRSGDLSVYWYQQSLDQGLQFLIQYYNGEERAKGNILERFSAQQFPDLHSELNLSSLELGDSALYFCASSVGGSGSAYNEQFFGPGTRLTVL.

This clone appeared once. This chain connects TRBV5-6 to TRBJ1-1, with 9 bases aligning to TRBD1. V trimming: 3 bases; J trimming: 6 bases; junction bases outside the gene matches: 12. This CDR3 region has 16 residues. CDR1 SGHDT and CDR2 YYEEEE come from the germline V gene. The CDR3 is CASSSAGTGFVPEAFF. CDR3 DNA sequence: TGTGCCAGCAGCTCAGCCGGGACAGGGTTTGTTCCTGAAGCTTTCTTT.

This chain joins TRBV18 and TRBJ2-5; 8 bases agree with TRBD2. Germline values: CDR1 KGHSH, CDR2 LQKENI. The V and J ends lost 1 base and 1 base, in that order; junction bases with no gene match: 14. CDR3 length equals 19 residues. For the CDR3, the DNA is TGTGCCAGCTCACCACTCATTTTAGCGGGATATCGGGCCCAAGAGACCCAGTACTTC. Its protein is CASSPLILAGYRAQETQYF.

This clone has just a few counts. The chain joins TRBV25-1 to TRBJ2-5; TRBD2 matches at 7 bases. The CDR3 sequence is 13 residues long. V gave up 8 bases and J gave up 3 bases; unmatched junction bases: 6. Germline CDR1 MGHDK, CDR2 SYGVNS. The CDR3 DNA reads TGTGCCAGCCAGCGGGGAGCTAAAGAGACCCAGTACTTC. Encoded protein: CASQRGAKETQYF.

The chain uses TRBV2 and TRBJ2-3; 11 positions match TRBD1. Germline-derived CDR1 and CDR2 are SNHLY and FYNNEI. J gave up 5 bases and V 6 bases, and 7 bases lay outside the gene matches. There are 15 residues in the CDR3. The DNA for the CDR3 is TGTGCCAGCAGCTCCCGGGACAGGGGGTTAGATACGCAGTATTTT. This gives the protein CASSSRDRGLDTQYF.

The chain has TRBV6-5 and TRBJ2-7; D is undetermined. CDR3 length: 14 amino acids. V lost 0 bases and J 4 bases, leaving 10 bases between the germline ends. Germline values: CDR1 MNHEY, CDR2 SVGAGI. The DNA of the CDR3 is TGTGCCAGCAGTTACTCGTCCGGGTGGTACGAGCAGTACTTC. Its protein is CASSYSSGWYEQYF.

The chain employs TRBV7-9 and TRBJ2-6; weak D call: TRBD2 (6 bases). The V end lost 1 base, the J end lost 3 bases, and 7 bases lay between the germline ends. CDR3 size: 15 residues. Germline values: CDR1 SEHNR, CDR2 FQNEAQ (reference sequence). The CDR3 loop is CASSLVGGGANVLTF. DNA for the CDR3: TGTGCCAGCAGCTTAGTGGGGGGTGGGGCCAACGTCCTGACTTTC.

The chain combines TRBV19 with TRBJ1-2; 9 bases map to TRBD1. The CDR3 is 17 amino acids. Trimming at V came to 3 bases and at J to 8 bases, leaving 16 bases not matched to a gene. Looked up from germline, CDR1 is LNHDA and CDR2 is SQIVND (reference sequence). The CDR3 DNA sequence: TGTGCCAGTAGTATGCGACGGTCAACGGACAGGGGAGAAGGCTACACCTTC. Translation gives CASSMRRSTDRGEGYTF.

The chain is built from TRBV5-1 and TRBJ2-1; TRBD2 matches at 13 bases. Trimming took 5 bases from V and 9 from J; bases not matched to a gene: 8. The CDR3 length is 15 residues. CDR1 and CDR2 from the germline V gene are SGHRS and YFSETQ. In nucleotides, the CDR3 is TGCGCCAGCAGACCCGAGGGACTAGCGGGAACTGAGCAGTTCTTC. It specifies CASRPEGLAGTEQFF.

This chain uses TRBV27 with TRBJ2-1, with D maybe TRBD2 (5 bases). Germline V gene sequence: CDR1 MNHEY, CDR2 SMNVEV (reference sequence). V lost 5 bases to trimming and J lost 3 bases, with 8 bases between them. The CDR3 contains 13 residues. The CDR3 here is CASSPRGYNEQFF. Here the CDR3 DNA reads TGTGCCAGCAGTCCCCGGGGCTACAATGAGCAGTTCTTC.

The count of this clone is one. The CDR3 DNA sequence: TGTGCCAGCAGAAGCGGGGGGCCCGACGGTGAGCAGTTCTTC. Residues: CASRSGGPDGEQFF. This chain links TRBV5-4 with TRBJ2-1; 9 bases fit TRBD2. V shed 5 bases, J shed 9 bases, and the junction held 9 bases outside the gene matches. The CDR3 sequence is 14 residues long. Per the germline V gene, CDR1 is SGHNT and CDR2 is YYREEE (reference sequence).

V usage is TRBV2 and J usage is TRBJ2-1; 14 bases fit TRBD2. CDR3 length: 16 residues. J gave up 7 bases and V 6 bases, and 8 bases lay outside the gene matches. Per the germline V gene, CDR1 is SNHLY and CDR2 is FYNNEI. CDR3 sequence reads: CASRRLAGGLGNEQFF. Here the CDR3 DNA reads TGTGCCAGCAGAAGACTAGCGGGGGGGCTAGGGAATGAGCAGTTCTTC.

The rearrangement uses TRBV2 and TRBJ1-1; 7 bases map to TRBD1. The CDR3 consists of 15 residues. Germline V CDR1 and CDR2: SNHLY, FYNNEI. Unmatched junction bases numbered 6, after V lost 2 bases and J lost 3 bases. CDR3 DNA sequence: TGTGCCAGCAGTGAATCTACAGGGGAGGACACTGAAGCTTTCTTT. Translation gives CASSESTGEDTEAFF.

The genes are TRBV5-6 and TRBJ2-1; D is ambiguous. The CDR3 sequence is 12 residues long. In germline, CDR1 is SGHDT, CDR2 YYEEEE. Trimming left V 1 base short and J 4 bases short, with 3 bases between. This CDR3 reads CASSLSYNEQFF. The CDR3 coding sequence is TGTGCCAGCAGCTTGTCATACAATGAGCAGTTCTTC. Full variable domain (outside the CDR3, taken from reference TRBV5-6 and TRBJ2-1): DAGVTQSPTHLIKTRGQQVTLRCSPKSGHDTVSWYQQALGQGPQFIFQYYEEEERQRGNFPDRFSGHQFPNYSSELNVNALLLGDSALYLCASSLSYNEQFFGPGTRLTVL.

The CDR3 spells CAWSTDGLYKTQYF. As DNA, the CDR3 is TGTGCCTGGAGTACCGACGGACTATACAAGACCCAGTACTTC. This chain links TRBV30 with TRBJ2-5; possible D gene TRBD2, 6 bases. The CDR3 is 14 residues long. Germline lookup yields CDR1 GTSNPN and CDR2 SVGIG (reference sequence). Trimming stripped 2 bases from V and 6 bases from J, with 16 bases between.

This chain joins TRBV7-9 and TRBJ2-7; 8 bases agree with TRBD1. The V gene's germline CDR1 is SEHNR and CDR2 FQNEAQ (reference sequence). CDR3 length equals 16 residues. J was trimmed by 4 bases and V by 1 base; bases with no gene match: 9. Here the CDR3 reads CASSLVMTGELYEQYF. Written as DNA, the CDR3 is TGTGCCAGCAGCTTAGTGATGACAGGGGAGTTGTACGAGCAGTACTTC.

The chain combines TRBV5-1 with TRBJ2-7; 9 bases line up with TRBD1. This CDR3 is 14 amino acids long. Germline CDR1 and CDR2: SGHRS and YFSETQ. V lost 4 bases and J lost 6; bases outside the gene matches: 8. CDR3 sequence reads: CASSAGDREGEQYF. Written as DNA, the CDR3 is TGCGCCAGCAGCGCGGGGGACAGGGAGGGCGAGCAGTACTTC.

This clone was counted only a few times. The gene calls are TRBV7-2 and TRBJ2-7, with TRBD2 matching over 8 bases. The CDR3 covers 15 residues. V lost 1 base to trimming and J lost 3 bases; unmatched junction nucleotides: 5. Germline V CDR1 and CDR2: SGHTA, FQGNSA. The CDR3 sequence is CASSLVSGTSYEQYF. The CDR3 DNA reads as TGTGCCAGCAGCTTAGTATCCGGGACTAGCTACGAGCAGTACTTC.

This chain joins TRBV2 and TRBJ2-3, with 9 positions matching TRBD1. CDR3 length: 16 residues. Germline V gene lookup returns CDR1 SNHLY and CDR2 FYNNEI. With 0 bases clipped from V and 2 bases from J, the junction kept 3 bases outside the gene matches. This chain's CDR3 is CASSEATGGYTDTQYF. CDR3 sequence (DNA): TGTGCCAGCAGTGAAGCAACAGGGGGCTACACAGATACGCAGTATTTT. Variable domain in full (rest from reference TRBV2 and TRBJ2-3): EPEVTQTPSHQVTQMGQEVILRCVPISNHLYFYWYRQILGQKVEFLVSFYNNEISEKSEIFDDQFSVERPDGSNFTLKIRSTKLEDSAMYFCASSEATGGYTDTQYFGPGTRLTVL.

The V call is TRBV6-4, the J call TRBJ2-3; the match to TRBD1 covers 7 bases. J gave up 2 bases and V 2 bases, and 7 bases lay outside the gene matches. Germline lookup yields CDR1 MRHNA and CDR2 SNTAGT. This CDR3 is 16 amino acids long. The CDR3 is CASSDPPGQFTDTQYF. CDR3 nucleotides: TGTGCCAGCAGTGACCCTCCGGGACAGTTCACAGATACGCAGTATTTT.

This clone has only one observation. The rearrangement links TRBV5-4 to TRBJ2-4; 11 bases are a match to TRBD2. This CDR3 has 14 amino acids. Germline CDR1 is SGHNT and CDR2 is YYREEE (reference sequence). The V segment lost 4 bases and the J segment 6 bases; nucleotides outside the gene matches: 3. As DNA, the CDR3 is TGTGCCAGCAGCCTAGGACTAGCGGGAAACATTCAGTACTTC. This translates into CASSLGLAGNIQYF. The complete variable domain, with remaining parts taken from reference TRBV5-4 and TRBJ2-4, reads ETGVTQSPTHLIKTRGQQVTLRCSSQSGHNTVSWYQQALGQGPQFIFQYYREEENGRGNFPPRFSGLQFPNYSSELNVNALELDDSALYLCASSLGLAGNIQYFGAGTRLSVL.

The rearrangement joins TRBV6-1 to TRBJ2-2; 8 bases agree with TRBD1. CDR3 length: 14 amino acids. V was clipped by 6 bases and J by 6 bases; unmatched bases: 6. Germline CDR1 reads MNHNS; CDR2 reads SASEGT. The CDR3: CASSPQTGAGELFF. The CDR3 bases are TGTGCCAGCAGCCCTCAGACAGGGGCCGGGGAGCTGTTTTTT.